The 21 T cell receptor beta chains given below trace back to one sample, sequenced in a study of T cells in Graves' hyperthyroidism and ophthalmopathy. TCR beta CDR3 sequences were amplified from RNA transcripts. Using the HTBI primer set, a first-round RT-PCR was run on the TCR CDR3. TCRdb reanalysed the multiplex PCR reads using MiXCR and keeps one entry per CDR3 protein. The sample lists 530,000 or so distinct CDR3 sequences; 17% were seen once. The sample taken for sequencing was blood. The receptors come from a woman younger than 30 with Graves' ophthalmopathy.

The V gene is TRBV30, the J gene TRBJ1-1; D perhaps matches TRBD1 (5 bases). Trimming removed 1 base from V and 4 bases from J, with 22 bases in between. CDR1 is GTSNPN and CDR2 is SVGIG in the germline V gene (reference sequence). The CDR3 spans 17 residues. The CDR3, as DNA: TGTGCCTGGAGTGCAGGGATTGGCCAGGTTATGGGCACTGAAGCTTTCTTT. Residues: CAWSAGIGQVMGTEAFF.

The gene calls are TRBV19 and TRBJ1-5; D ambiguous. The germline gives CDR1 LNHDA, CDR2 SQIVND (reference sequence). This CDR3 comprises 15 residues. V was clipped by 3 bases and J by 3 bases, with 12 bases between them. Here the CDR3 reads CASSIAHGVNQPQHF. The CDR3, as DNA: TGTGCCAGTAGTATTGCTCACGGTGTCAATCAGCCCCAGCATTTT.

This clonotype showed up many times. CDR3 protein: CASSLGSHYTDTQYF. For the CDR3, the DNA is TGCGCCAGCAGCTTGGGTAGCCATTACACAGATACGCAGTATTTT. The gene calls are TRBV5-1 and TRBJ2-3; D unresolved. The CDR3 has 15 amino acids. Trimming took 0 bases from V and 2 from J, leaving 10 bases between them. Per the germline V gene, CDR1 is SGHRS and CDR2 is YFSETQ.

This clonotype was counted at least ten times. The V and J genes are TRBV2 and TRBJ2-7; 10 bases agree with TRBD1. Per the germline V gene, CDR1 is SNHLY and CDR2 is FYNNEI. After removal of 3 bases from V and 4 bases from J, the junction contained 3 bases not matched to a gene. The CDR3 contains 14 residues. The CDR3 sequence is CASSEGQGLYEQYF. Written as DNA, the CDR3 is TGTGCCAGCAGTGAGGGACAGGGGTTATACGAGCAGTACTTC.

This rearrangement joins TRBV14 to TRBJ1-6, with a weak D call TRBD1 (5 bases). CDR3 length: 13 residues. V was clipped by 2 bases and J by 9 bases, with 8 bases between them. CDR1 SGHDN and CDR2 FVKESK come from the germline V gene. The CDR3 nucleotides are TGTGCCAGCAGCCAATTCGGGGGTTCACCCCTCCACTTT. Translation gives CASSQFGGSPLHF.

Ten or more counts support this clonotype. CDR3 coding DNA: TGTGCCAGCAGTTCCATGGGGGCGCTGTATGGCTACACCTTC. Its translation is CASSSMGALYGYTF. This sequence joins TRBV27 and TRBJ1-2; D perhaps matches TRBD1 (6 bases). The germline gives CDR1 MNHEY, CDR2 SMNVEV (reference sequence). Trimming removed 4 bases from V and 5 bases from J, with 14 bases in between. The CDR3 totals 14 residues.

In regard to this clonotype: A much larger clone is a single base away; this may be a read error. Lacking the conserved final phenylalanine or tryptophan, this CDR3 likely reflects a read error. The gene calls are TRBV13 and TRBJ1-2, with 12 bases aligning to TRBD1. The CDR3 runs to 14 residues. The trim removed 3 bases at V and 7 bases at J, leaving 3 bases unmatched. Germline assignment: CDR1 PRHDT and CDR2 FYEKMQ (reference sequence). CDR3 DNA: TGTGCCAGCAGCTTGGGACAGGGGGCGGGTGGCTACACCCTC. This encodes CASSLGQGAGGYTL.

The chain joins TRBV28 to TRBJ1-5; D call uncertain. This CDR3 has 12 residues. V was shortened by 10 bases and J by 8 bases, with 15 bases between the two germline ends. CDR1 and CDR2 (germline): MDHEN, SYDVKM. The CDR3 nucleotides read TGTGCCATCTGGACTAGAGGGAAGCCCCAGCATTTT. Encoded protein: CAIWTRGKPQHF.

This clonotype has just a few counts. Germline is not matched at one junction end, which may reflect a read error. V is TRBV5-5 and J is TRBJ2-5, with 12 nucleotides matching TRBD2. The CDR3 length is 15 residues. CDR1 and CDR2 from the germline V gene are SGHKS and YYEKEE (reference sequence). CDR3 nucleotides: TGTGCCAGCAGCCCAGGACTAGCGGGGATTGAGACCCCGTACTTC. It specifies CASSPGLAGIETPYF.

This clonotype appeared a few times. The chain links TRBV5-1 to TRBJ1-1; D uncertain. This CDR3 is 14 amino acids long. Germline values: CDR1 SGHRS, CDR2 YFSETQ. The V and J ends lost 4 bases and 1 base respectively, with 11 bases between them. This CDR3 is CASSQTAGNTEAFF. The CDR3 DNA is TGCGCCAGCAGCCAGACCGCAGGGAACACTGAAGCTTTCTTT.

The chain has TRBV28 and TRBJ1-2; a possible D gene is TRBD1 (5 bases). The germline V gene encodes CDR1 MDHEN and CDR2 SYDVKM. The CDR3 runs to 15 residues. Trimming cost V 7 bases and J 1 base, with 16 bases left between them. CDR3 nucleotide sequence: TGTGCCAGCACCTTATGGGGGGAGCTTAACTATGGCTACACCTTC. Translating it yields CASTLWGELNYGYTF.

The CDR3 bases are TGTGCCAGCAGTGAAAGGACAGGGAGCTCCTATAATTCACCCCTCCACTTT. Translated: CASSERTGSSYNSPLHF. V and J are TRBV6-1 and TRBJ1-6; 8 bases are shared with TRBD1. The length of the CDR3 is 17 residues. Germline V gene data show CDR1 as MNHNS and CDR2 as SASEGT. Germline trimming cut 2 bases from V and 0 bases from J; bases unmatched to any gene: 3.

A word on this clonotype: Being one base from a much bigger clone, this may be a read error. The chain combines TRBV7-2 with TRBJ2-2, with 11 bases aligning to TRBD2. The CDR3 is made up of 16 amino acids. V dropped 7 bases and J dropped 6; count of bases not matched to a gene: 10. The germline CDR1 and CDR2 sequences are SGHTA and FQGNSA. CDR3 amino acids: CASNGLAGHRAGELFF. The CDR3 DNA is TGTGCCAGCAACGGACTAGCGGGCCATCGGGCCGGGGAGCTGTTTTTT.

The CDR3 reads CASSVAPGLGWEQYF. CDR3 bases: TGTGCCAGCAGCGTAGCCCCGGGACTAGGATGGGAGCAGTACTTC. The chain is built from TRBV9 and TRBJ2-7, with 8 bases lining up with TRBD2. The V segment lost 0 bases and the J segment 7 bases; nucleotides outside the gene matches: 9. Germline V gives CDR1 SGDLS, CDR2 YYNGEE. This CDR3 contains 15 residues.

This clonotype was detected only a few times. The chain is built from TRBV30 and TRBJ2-7; unclear D gene. The CDR3 contains 11 residues. The V gene's germline CDR1 is GTSNPN and CDR2 SVGIG (reference sequence). The V and J ends lost 2 bases and 2 bases respectively, with 4 bases between them. The CDR3, as DNA: TGTGCCTGGAGTATCACCTACGAGCAGTACTTC. It encodes CAWSITYEQYF.

Regarding this clonotype: This is likely a read error, given that the CDR3 carries no conserved phenylalanine or tryptophan at its end. The chain is built from TRBV6-2 or TRBV6-3 and TRBJ1-1; 9 nucleotides match TRBD1. CDR1 and CDR2 (germline): MNHEY, SVGEGT. The J segment lost 6 bases and the V segment lost 0 bases, leaving 5 bases of the junction unmatched. The CDR3 runs 15 residues. The CDR3 sequence: CASSYSTQGAAEAFL. CDR3 DNA: TGTGCCAGCAGTTACTCGACACAGGGGGCCGCTGAAGCTTTCCTT.

This clonotype showed up many times. The chain recombines TRBV7-2 with TRBJ2-1; 8 bases align to TRBD1. With V trimmed by 2 bases and J by 6 bases, 9 bases remained unmatched. The CDR3 sequence is 16 residues long. Germline CDR1 and CDR2: SGHTA and FQGNSA. The CDR3 sequence is CASSLYPGQVGNEQFF. Here the CDR3 DNA reads TGTGCCAGCAGCTTATACCCGGGACAGGTGGGCAATGAGCAGTTCTTC.

The gene calls are TRBV3-1 and TRBJ2-7; 9 nucleotides agree with TRBD2. Trimming removed 2 bases from V and 4 bases from J; junction bases left unmatched: 12. From germline, CDR1 is LGHDT and CDR2 YNNKEL (reference sequence). CDR3 length equals 17 residues. CDR3 loop: CASSQPFSGGRKYEQYF. The DNA of the CDR3 is TGTGCCAGCAGCCAACCCTTTAGCGGGGGTAGGAAATACGAGCAGTACTTC.

The sample holds many counts of this clonotype. This chain links TRBV11-1 with TRBJ1-1, with D uncertain. The CDR3 is made up of 13 amino acids. Germline V gene sequence: CDR1 SGHAT, CDR2 FQDESV (reference sequence). V dropped 2 bases and J dropped 2 bases, with 6 bases sitting between them. Here the CDR3 reads CASSLSDNTEAFF. DNA of the CDR3: TGTGCCAGCAGCTTATCGGATAACACTGAAGCTTTCTTT.

This clonotype was detected many times. The genes are TRBV7-8 and TRBJ2-1, with TRBD2 identical over 12 bases. CDR3 size: 16 residues. Germline V gives CDR1 SGHVS, CDR2 FQNEAQ. The V segment lost 5 bases and the J segment 0 bases; nucleotides outside the gene matches: 2. The CDR3, as DNA: TGTGCCAGCAGCCCTAGCGGGAGGGCCTCCTACAATGAGCAGTTCTTC. It specifies CASSPSGRASYNEQFF.

The chain joins TRBV2 to TRBJ1-4, with a possible D match to TRBD1 (5 bases). Germline CDR1 is SNHLY and CDR2 is FYNNEI. The CDR3 sequence is 15 residues long. Trimming pared 7 bases from V and 7 bases from J, leaving 19 bases between. For the CDR3, the DNA is TGTGCCAGCACCCGAGGGGTGGGAGTGCGTGAAAAACTGTTTTTT. As protein: CASTRGVGVREKLFF.